Listed below are T cell receptor beta chains from one sample, sequenced in a study of OX40 agonist ivuxolimab in advanced cancers. Using immunoSEQ multiplex PCR, the repertoire was profiled, and TCRdb retains in-frame clones only, with some absent. Of 60,000 to 75,000 clones listed, 70% to 90% are singletons. The input for sequencing was CD4+ or CD8+ T cells sorted from blood, taken in a trial of the OX40 agonist ivuxolimab. The receptors stem from an adult with an advanced solid tumor such as melanoma, head and neck, liver or kidney cancer. CDR3s include the opening cysteine and the closing phenylalanine or tryptophan. Each record gives: V gene, D gene, J gene, clone size, CDR3 DNA, CDR3 protein. The D gene is left open where the match is weak. Not all rows give a size; the values are once, few, many and, for expanded clones, a class.

v_call: TRBV5-6; d_call: TRBD2; j_call: TRBJ2-2; clone_size: .; cdr3_nt: TGTGCCAGCAGCGGAACCGGGACTACCTCATCCACCGGGGAGCTGTTTTTT; cdr3_aa: CASSGTGTTSSTGELFF
v_call: TRBV2; d_call: .; j_call: TRBJ1-4; clone_size: .; cdr3_nt: TGTGCCAGCAGTGGGGGCACCCCCCGGGAAAAACTGTTTTTT; cdr3_aa: CASSGGTPREKLFF
v_call: TRBV11-2; d_call: .; j_call: TRBJ2-7; clone_size: .; cdr3_nt: TGTGCCAGCAGCTTAGAACAGATAGCCTACGAGCAGTACTTC; cdr3_aa: CASSLEQIAYEQYF
v_call: TRBV19; d_call: .; j_call: TRBJ2-1; clone_size: .; cdr3_nt: TGTGCCAGTAGTAAACCCAGGGGACTAGGCCAGGGGGGCTACAATGAGCAGTTCTTC; cdr3_aa: CASSKPRGLGQGGYNEQFF
v_call: TRBV15; d_call: .; j_call: TRBJ2-1; clone_size: .; cdr3_nt: TGTGCCACCAGACTGGACAGAGACAATGAGCAGTTCTTC; cdr3_aa: CATRLDRDNEQFF
v_call: TRBV5-1; d_call: .; j_call: TRBJ2-7; clone_size: once; cdr3_nt: TGCGCCAGCAGCTTGAGGGGAGAGTCCTACGAGCAGTACTTC; cdr3_aa: CASSLRGESYEQYF
v_call: TRBV5-1; d_call: TRBD1; j_call: TRBJ2-1; clone_size: .; cdr3_nt: TGCGCCAGCAGCACCGACAGGGGAACGAATGAGCAGTTCTTC; cdr3_aa: CASSTDRGTNEQFF
v_call: TRBV5-1; d_call: .; j_call: TRBJ1-1; clone_size: few; cdr3_nt: TGCGCCAGCAGCTTGGACTATCGGGACACTGAAGCTTTCTTT; cdr3_aa: CASSLDYRDTEAFF
v_call: TRBV5-6; d_call: .; j_call: TRBJ1-6; clone_size: .; cdr3_nt: TGTGCCAGCAGCTTGGGTTACAATCCACCCCTCCACTTT; cdr3_aa: CASSLGYNPPLHF
v_call: TRBV6-5; d_call: .; j_call: TRBJ2-5; clone_size: .; cdr3_nt: TGTGCCAGCAGCCGAACAGGGTGGGAGACCCAGTACTTC; cdr3_aa: CASSRTGWETQYF
v_call: TRBV10-3; d_call: .; j_call: TRBJ2-3; clone_size: .; cdr3_nt: TGTGCCATCAGTACGACTGGCACAGATACGCAGTATTTT; cdr3_aa: CAISTTGTDTQYF
v_call: TRBV5-6; d_call: TRBD1; j_call: TRBJ1-1; clone_size: .; cdr3_nt: TGTGCCAGCAGCTTGGAGTGGGCAGGGGGTGCTTTCTTT; cdr3_aa: CASSLEWAGGAFF
v_call: TRBV9; d_call: .; j_call: TRBJ1-6; clone_size: .; cdr3_nt: TGTGCCAGCAGCACCGGGACGGAGGATAATTCACCCCTCCACTTT; cdr3_aa: CASSTGTEDNSPLHF
v_call: TRBV28; d_call: .; j_call: TRBJ1-1; clone_size: once; cdr3_nt: TGTGCCAGCAGTTCCTTGGGTGGCAGGAGGGACACTGAAGCTTTCTTT; cdr3_aa: CASSSLGGRRDTEAFF
v_call: TRBV2; d_call: TRBD1; j_call: TRBJ2-5; clone_size: .; cdr3_nt: TGTGCCAGCACCGCGAGGGACAGGTCACAAGAGACCCAGTACTTC; cdr3_aa: CASTARDRSQETQYF
v_call: TRBV7-6; d_call: TRBD1; j_call: TRBJ2-7; clone_size: .; cdr3_nt: TGTGCCAGCAGCCCGTCATCGGGACAGGGTGGCTACGAGCAGTACTTC; cdr3_aa: CASSPSSGQGGYEQYF
v_call: TRBV30; d_call: .; j_call: TRBJ1-3; clone_size: .; cdr3_nt: TGTGCCTGTCCGGGCATTGGAAACACCATATATTTT; cdr3_aa: CACPGIGNTIYF
v_call: TRBV4-2; d_call: .; j_call: TRBJ2-7; clone_size: .; cdr3_nt: TGTGCCAGCAGCCAAGTGGCGGGGGCCACCTACGAGCAGTACTTC; cdr3_aa: CASSQVAGATYEQYF
v_call: TRBV9; d_call: TRBD1; j_call: TRBJ2-1; clone_size: .; cdr3_nt: TGTGCCAGCAGCTCGGCCGGGACAGGGTTAAATGAGCAGTTCTTC; cdr3_aa: CASSSAGTGLNEQFF
v_call: TRBV5-1; d_call: .; j_call: TRBJ2-3; clone_size: .; cdr3_nt: TGCGCCAGCAGCACCGGCCGGGACACTATCACAGATACGCAGTATTTT; cdr3_aa: CASSTGRDTITDTQYF
v_call: TRBV29-1; d_call: .; j_call: TRBJ1-3; clone_size: .; cdr3_nt: TGCAGCGCACAAAAGACAAACGGAAACACCATATATTTT; cdr3_aa: CSAQKTNGNTIYF
v_call: TRBV5-1; d_call: TRBD1; j_call: TRBJ1-5; clone_size: .; cdr3_nt: TGCGCCAGCGGACAGGGAAATCAGCCCCAGCATTTT; cdr3_aa: CASGQGNQPQHF
v_call: TRBV5-8; d_call: .; j_call: TRBJ1-2; clone_size: .; cdr3_nt: TGTGCCAGCAGCTTGCCCCAATCTATGGTGATTGGCTACACCTTC; cdr3_aa: CASSLPQSMVIGYTF
v_call: TRBV19; d_call: .; j_call: TRBJ1-5; clone_size: once; cdr3_nt: TGTGCCAGTAGTATGACGGTTAATCAGCCCCAGCATTTT; cdr3_aa: CASSMTVNQPQHF
v_call: TRBV10-3; d_call: .; j_call: TRBJ1-3; clone_size: .; cdr3_nt: TGTGCCATCAGTGAGTCGAAACCCGGTCCTTCTGGAAACACCATATATTTT; cdr3_aa: CAISESKPGPSGNTIYF
v_call: TRBV7-7; d_call: .; j_call: TRBJ2-5; clone_size: .; cdr3_nt: TGTGCCAGCAGCCCCAAATTGGGGAAGACCCGAGGGGAGACCCAGTACTTC; cdr3_aa: CASSPKLGKTRGETQYF
v_call: TRBV5-6; d_call: TRBD1; j_call: TRBJ1-6; clone_size: .; cdr3_nt: TGTGCCAGCAGCCCATGGGACAGGGGGCGTACACCCCTCCACTTT; cdr3_aa: CASSPWDRGRTPLHF
v_call: TRBV27; d_call: TRBD2; j_call: TRBJ2-4; clone_size: .; cdr3_nt: TGTGCCAGCAAGGGCGGGGGGGCGGGCAAAAACATTCAGTACTTC; cdr3_aa: CASKGGGAGKNIQYF
v_call: TRBV27; d_call: .; j_call: TRBJ1-2; clone_size: .; cdr3_nt: TGTGCCAGCAGTTTTCTAGGGGGGCCCGACTATGGCTACACCTTC; cdr3_aa: CASSFLGGPDYGYTF
v_call: TRBV6-1; d_call: .; j_call: TRBJ2-4; clone_size: .; cdr3_nt: TGTGCCAGCAGTGAAGCGCCGACAGCCGGAAACATTCAGTACTTC; cdr3_aa: CASSEAPTAGNIQYF
v_call: TRBV2; d_call: TRBD2; j_call: TRBJ2-1; clone_size: .; cdr3_nt: TGTGCAGCCAGTCCCCTAGCGGGGGGCCACAATGAGCAGTTCTTC; cdr3_aa: CAASPLAGGHNEQFF
v_call: TRBV5-1; d_call: .; j_call: TRBJ1-1; clone_size: medium-sized; cdr3_nt: TGCGCCAGCAGCTCATCAGGGGTAAACACTGAAGCTTTCTTT; cdr3_aa: CASSSSGVNTEAFF
v_call: TRBV6-5; d_call: TRBD1; j_call: TRBJ2-3; clone_size: few; cdr3_nt: TGTGCCAGCAGTTACTCACAGGGGGGAGATACGCAGTATTTT; cdr3_aa: CASSYSQGGDTQYF
v_call: TRBV4-2; d_call: .; j_call: TRBJ2-7; clone_size: .; cdr3_nt: TGTGCCAGCAGCCCCCAAGGACACGAGCAGTACTTC; cdr3_aa: CASSPQGHEQYF
v_call: TRBV5-1; d_call: .; j_call: TRBJ2-7; clone_size: .; cdr3_nt: TGCGCCAGCTCTGGACAGTCCTACGAGCAGTACTTC; cdr3_aa: CASSGQSYEQYF
v_call: TRBV5-1; d_call: TRBD2; j_call: TRBJ2-2; clone_size: .; cdr3_nt: TGCGCCAGCAGACCGGGACTAGCGTACACCGGGGAGCTGTTTTTT; cdr3_aa: CASRPGLAYTGELFF
v_call: TRBV19; d_call: TRBD2; j_call: TRBJ2-5; clone_size: .; cdr3_nt: TGTGCCAGTAGTCTGAGTTCACCGGGACTAGCGGGGGGAGCGCTTGAAGAGACCCAGTACTTC; cdr3_aa: CASSLSSPGLAGGALEETQYF
v_call: TRBV14; d_call: .; j_call: TRBJ1-2; clone_size: many; cdr3_nt: TGTGCCAGCAGCCAAACTCCAAACAGTGGCTACACCTTC; cdr3_aa: CASSQTPNSGYTF
v_call: TRBV6-5; d_call: TRBD2; j_call: TRBJ2-5; clone_size: .; cdr3_nt: TGTGCCAGCAGTTACTCGCTAGCGGGGGACCAAGAGACCCAGTACTTC; cdr3_aa: CASSYSLAGDQETQYF
v_call: TRBV5-4; d_call: TRBD1; j_call: TRBJ2-7; clone_size: few; cdr3_nt: TGTGCCAGCAGCCCCCCGGGACAGGCCTACGAGCAGTACTTC; cdr3_aa: CASSPPGQAYEQYF
v_call: TRBV5-6; d_call: .; j_call: TRBJ1-1; clone_size: .; cdr3_nt: TGTGCCAGCAGCAAAGGAGTAGGATATGCTGAAGCTTTCTTT; cdr3_aa: CASSKGVGYAEAFF
v_call: TRBV11-1; d_call: TRBD1; j_call: TRBJ1-6; clone_size: .; cdr3_nt: TGTGCCAGCAGCCCTGGGACAGGGAAGTCACCCCTCCACTTT; cdr3_aa: CASSPGTGKSPLHF
v_call: TRBV10-2; d_call: TRBD1; j_call: TRBJ2-2; clone_size: .; cdr3_nt: TGCGCCAGCACAGACAGGGTGCACACCGGGGAGCTGTTTTTT; cdr3_aa: CASTDRVHTGELFF
v_call: TRBV5-1; d_call: .; j_call: TRBJ2-6; clone_size: .; cdr3_nt: TGCGCCAGCAGCTTGGCCGGAGTAGGGACCTCTGGGGCCAACGTCCTGACTTTC; cdr3_aa: CASSLAGVGTSGANVLTF
v_call: TRBV7-2; d_call: .; j_call: TRBJ2-3; clone_size: .; cdr3_nt: TGTGCCAGCAGCCCATATGGTGCGGGGAGTAGCACAGATACGCAGTATTTT; cdr3_aa: CASSPYGAGSSTDTQYF
v_call: TRBV19; d_call: .; j_call: TRBJ1-3; clone_size: once; cdr3_nt: TGTGCCAGTAGACCGGGGGGAAGGGGAAACACCATATATTTT; cdr3_aa: CASRPGGRGNTIYF
v_call: TRBV10-3; d_call: TRBD1; j_call: TRBJ1-1; clone_size: .; cdr3_nt: TGTGCCATCAGTGAGTCTAACAGGGGAAACACTGAAGCTTTCTTT; cdr3_aa: CAISESNRGNTEAFF
v_call: TRBV6-1; d_call: .; j_call: TRBJ1-5; clone_size: .; cdr3_nt: TGTGCCAGCAGTGGGTTAGCAGCTGTCGGACAGCCCCAGCATTTT; cdr3_aa: CASSGLAAVGQPQHF
v_call: TRBV10-3; d_call: TRBD2; j_call: TRBJ2-1; clone_size: .; cdr3_nt: TGTGCCATCAGTGAGCATCCAATCGGACTAGCGGGCTACAATGAGCAGTTCTTC; cdr3_aa: CAISEHPIGLAGYNEQFF
v_call: TRBV19; d_call: .; j_call: TRBJ2-3; clone_size: .; cdr3_nt: TGTGCCAGTAGAATGAAGATCGGGCTCCCCAGTGATACGCAGTATTTT; cdr3_aa: CASRMKIGLPSDTQYF
v_call: TRBV4-1; d_call: .; j_call: TRBJ2-5; clone_size: .; cdr3_nt: TGCGCCAGCAGCCAAGTTTTCCAAGAGACCCAGTACTTC; cdr3_aa: CASSQVFQETQYF
v_call: TRBV7-6; d_call: TRBD1; j_call: TRBJ2-1; clone_size: .; cdr3_nt: TGTGCCAGCAGCCCCAGGACAGGGCTTTACAATGAGCAGTTCTTC; cdr3_aa: CASSPRTGLYNEQFF
v_call: TRBV5-1; d_call: .; j_call: TRBJ1-1; clone_size: .; cdr3_nt: TGCGCCAGCAGAGGGTCGGAAAGAAACACTGAAGCTTTCTTT; cdr3_aa: CASRGSERNTEAFF
v_call: TRBV18; d_call: .; j_call: TRBJ1-2; clone_size: .; cdr3_nt: TGTGCCAGCTCACCACGGACAGATTCTAACTATGGCTACACCTTC; cdr3_aa: CASSPRTDSNYGYTF